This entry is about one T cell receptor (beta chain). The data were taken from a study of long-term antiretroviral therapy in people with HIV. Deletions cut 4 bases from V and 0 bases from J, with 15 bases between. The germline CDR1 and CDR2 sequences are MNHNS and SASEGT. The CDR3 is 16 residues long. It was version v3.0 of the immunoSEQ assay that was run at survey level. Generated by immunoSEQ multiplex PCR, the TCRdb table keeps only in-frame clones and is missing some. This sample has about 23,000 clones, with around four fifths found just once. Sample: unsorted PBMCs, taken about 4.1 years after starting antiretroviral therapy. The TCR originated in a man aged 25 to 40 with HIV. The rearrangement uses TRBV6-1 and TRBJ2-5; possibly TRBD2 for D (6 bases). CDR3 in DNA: TGTGCCAGCAGTGGATGGGAGGCAGCGTACCAAGAGACCCAGTACTTC. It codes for CASSGWEAAYQETQYF.